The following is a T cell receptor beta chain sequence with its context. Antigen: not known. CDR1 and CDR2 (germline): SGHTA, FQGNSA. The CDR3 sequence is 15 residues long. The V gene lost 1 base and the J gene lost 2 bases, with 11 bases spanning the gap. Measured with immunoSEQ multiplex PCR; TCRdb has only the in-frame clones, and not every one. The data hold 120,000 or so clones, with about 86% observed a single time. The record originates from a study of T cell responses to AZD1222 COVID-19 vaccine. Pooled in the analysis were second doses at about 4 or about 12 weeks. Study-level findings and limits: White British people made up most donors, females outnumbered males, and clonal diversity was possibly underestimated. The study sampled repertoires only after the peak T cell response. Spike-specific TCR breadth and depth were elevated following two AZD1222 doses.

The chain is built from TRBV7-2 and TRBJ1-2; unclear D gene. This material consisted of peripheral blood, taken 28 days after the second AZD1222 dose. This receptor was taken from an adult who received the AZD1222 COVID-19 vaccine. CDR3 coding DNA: TGTGCCAGCAGCTTAGGCCATACCCTAAACTATGGCTACACCTTC. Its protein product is CASSLGHTLNYGYTF.